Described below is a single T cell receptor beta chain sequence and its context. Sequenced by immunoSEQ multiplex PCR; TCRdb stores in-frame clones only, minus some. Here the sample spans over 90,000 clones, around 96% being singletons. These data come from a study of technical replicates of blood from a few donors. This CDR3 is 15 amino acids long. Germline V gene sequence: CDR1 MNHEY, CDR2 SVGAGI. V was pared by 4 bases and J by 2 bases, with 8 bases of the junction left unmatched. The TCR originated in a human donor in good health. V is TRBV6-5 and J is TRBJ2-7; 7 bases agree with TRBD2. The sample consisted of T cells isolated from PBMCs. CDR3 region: CASSWHSAGTYEQYF. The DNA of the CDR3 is TGTGCCAGCAGTTGGCACTCAGCGGGAACCTACGAGCAGTACTTC.